Shown below are 9 T cell receptor beta chains from a single sample sequenced in a study of PD-L1 blockade in urothelial cancer. This table comes from immunoSEQ multiplex PCR, and its TCRdb copy is limited to in-frame clones, with some not included. The data contain 15,000 or so clones, 88% of them singletons. This specimen consisted of PBMCs, obtained around atezolizumab (anti-PD-L1) treatment. The receptors here all came from a man in his 70s with urothelial cancer.

This clone was recorded only once. The DNA of the CDR3 is TGCGCCAGCAACCCTGGACTAGCCTACAATGAGCAGTTCTTC. It specifies CASNPGLAYNEQFF. The chain is built from TRBV5-1 and TRBJ2-1; 7 nucleotides align to TRBD2. The CDR3 spans 14 residues. Germline CDR1 is SGHRS and CDR2 is YFSETQ. V lost 6 bases, J lost 2 bases, and 5 bases stayed unmatched.

The rearrangement joins TRBV6-6 to TRBJ1-2; D is unclear. CDR1 MNHNY and CDR2 SVGAGI come from the germline V gene (reference sequence). V was trimmed by 3 bases and J by 8 bases, leaving 7 bases between them. CDR3 length equals 11 residues. CDR3 region: CASSYEVGYTF. Here the CDR3 DNA reads TGTGCCAGCAGTTATGAGGTCGGCTACACCTTC.

This clone was detected once. This chain joins TRBV6-1 and TRBJ1-5; D may be TRBD1 (5 bases). The CDR3 loop spans 15 amino acids. Per the germline V gene, CDR1 is MNHNS and CDR2 is SASEGT. The germline V and J ends were trimmed by 4 bases and 5 bases, with 15 bases remaining between them. The CDR3 DNA reads TGTGCCAGCAGTGTAGGACAACTACTATATCAGCCCCAGCATTTT. It yields the protein CASSVGQLLYQPQHF.

The chain carries TRBV19 and TRBJ2-4; 9 bases fit TRBD2. V was clipped by 7 bases and J by 7 bases; unmatched bases: 8. Germline CDR1 LNHDA, CDR2 SQIVND (reference sequence). The CDR3 covers 14 residues. The CDR3 coding sequence is TGTGCCAGTACAGCGGGGGGCCGGGGGAACATTCAGTACTTC. Amino acids: CASTAGGRGNIQYF.

The V gene is TRBV2, the J gene TRBJ1-6; no definite D call. V gave up 9 bases and J gave up 4 bases, with 19 bases separating them. The CDR3 spans 16 residues. Germline V CDR1 and CDR2: SNHLY, FYNNEI. CDR3 nucleotides: TGTGCCAGTGACCGGGAGGGAGGTCGATATAATTCACCCCTCCACTTT. Translation gives CASDREGGRYNSPLHF. Based on the CDR3 plus reference TRBV2 and TRBJ1-6, the full variable domain is EPEVTQTPSHQVTQMGQEVILRCVPISNHLYFYWYRQILGQKVEFLVSFYNNEISEKSEIFDDQFSVERPDGSNFTLKIRSTKLEDSAMYFCASDREGGRYNSPLHFGNGTRLTVT.

With respect to this clone: Germline and junction disagree at one end, which may indicate a read error. V gene TRBV5-1 combines with J gene TRBJ1-4; 7 bases agree with TRBD1. The germline V gene has CDR1 SGHRS and CDR2 YFSETQ. The CDR3 has 14 residues. CDR3 in DNA: TGCGCCAGCAGCTCCGGGACAGAGAATGCAAAACTGTTTTTT. As protein: CASSSGTENAKLFF.

The J gene is TRBJ1-6, the V gene TRBV19; a weak D match, TRBD1 (5 bases). Trimming removed 4 bases from V and 8 bases from J, with 18 bases in between. This CDR3 is 16 amino acids long. The germline V gene has CDR1 LNHDA and CDR2 SQIVND (reference sequence). The chain's CDR3 is CASSNSGILDYSPLHF. CDR3 bases: TGTGCCAGTAGTAATTCAGGGATCTTAGACTATTCACCCCTCCACTTT. Full variable domain (missing parts from reference TRBV19 and TRBJ1-6): DGGITQSPKYLFRKEGQNVTLSCEQNLNHDAMYWYRQDPGQGLRLIYYSQIVNDFQKGDIAEGYSVSREKKESFPLTVTSAQKNPTAFYLCASSNSGILDYSPLHFGNGTRLTVT.

The rearrangement links TRBV10-1 to TRBJ1-1; unclear D gene. The V end lost 4 bases, the J end lost 5 bases, and 11 bases lay between the germline ends. Germline CDR1 and CDR2: WNHNN and SYGVQD (reference sequence). CDR3 length: 13 residues. The CDR3 protein is CASSAHRETEAFF. Written as DNA, the CDR3 is TGCGCCAGCAGTGCTCACCGAGAGACTGAAGCTTTCTTT.

Concerning this clone: At one end the junction does not follow the germline gene, possibly because of a read error. The CDR3 loop reads CASSLDDRRSPNF. The DNA of the CDR3 is TGTGCCAGCAGCTTAGATGACAGACGATCGCCAAACTTC. The chain has TRBV11-2 and TRBJ2-7; a weak D match, TRBD1 (5 bases). The germline V gene has CDR1 SGHAT and CDR2 FQNNGV. The CDR3 sequence is 13 residues long.